Below are 24 T cell receptor beta chains sequenced from a single sample in a study of blood T cells in healthy people across ages. The authors ran a second PCR of about 6 to 11 cycles using a sample-barcoded 5' primer and a J-beta primer mix. MiXCR was run by TCRdb on the 5' RACE reads, yielding one entry per CDR3 protein. The sample consists of around 700,000 distinct CDR3 sequences, around a quarter of them appearing once. These data also featured in a second study, about T cells of mothers and their children.

The sequenced sample consisted of blood. Source of these receptors: a boy aged 5 to 17 in good health.

The rearrangement uses TRBV3-1 and TRBJ2-7, with 7 bases identical to TRBD2. This CDR3 contains 16 residues. The ends lost 2 bases at V and 3 bases at J; junction bases unmatched: 10. Germline V CDR1 and CDR2: LGHDT, YNNKEL (reference sequence). CDR3 loop: CASSQQRDLGLYEQYF. The CDR3 nucleotides are TGTGCCAGCAGCCAACAGCGGGACCTCGGACTCTACGAGCAGTACTTC.

The gene calls are TRBV5-1 and TRBJ2-5, with TRBD2 as a possible D gene (5 bases). CDR3 length equals 15 residues. Germline CDR1 and CDR2: SGHRS and YFSETQ. V lost 4 bases and J 4 bases, leaving 17 bases between the germline ends. The CDR3 DNA reads as TGCGCCAGCAGCCCGGCAGGCCCTAGCCGAGAGACCCAGTACTTC. This encodes CASSPAGPSRETQYF.

This chain links TRBV7-2 with TRBJ2-5, with TRBD2 identical over 9 bases. The CDR3 totals 16 residues. CDR1 and CDR2 from the germline V gene are SGHTA and FQGNSA. Trimming removed 1 base from V and 3 bases from J; junction bases left unmatched: 6. As DNA, the CDR3 is TGTGCCAGCAGCTTAGTGGGGTCTAGCGGGGAAGAGACCCAGTACTTC. It is translated as CASSLVGSSGEETQYF.

The chain combines TRBV28 with TRBJ2-7; TRBD1 matches 9 bases. The V and J ends lost 6 bases and 5 bases, in that order; junction bases with no gene match: 11. Germline V lookup: CDR1 MDHEN, CDR2 SYDVKM. CDR3 size: 15 residues. CDR3 in amino acids: CASRADGQGRDEQYF. DNA for the CDR3: TGTGCCAGCAGAGCTGACGGACAGGGGAGGGACGAGCAGTACTTC.

The CDR3: CASSQSIGAAGELFF. Written as DNA, the CDR3 is TGTGCCAGCAGCCAATCCATCGGGGCGGCCGGGGAGCTGTTTTTT. The chain recombines TRBV3-1 with TRBJ2-2; the D call may be TRBD1 or TRBD2 (5 bases each). The V end lost 2 bases, the J end lost 6 bases, and 13 bases lay between the germline ends. Germline loops: CDR1 LGHDT, CDR2 YNNKEL (reference sequence). The CDR3 contains 15 residues. Full variable domain (rest looked up from reference TRBV3-1 and TRBJ2-2): DTAVSQTPKYLVTQMGNDKSIKCEQNLGHDTMYWYKQDSKKFLKIMFSYNNKELIINETVPNRFSPKSPDKAHLNLHINSLELGDSAVYFCASSQSIGAAGELFFGEGSRLTVL.

This chain connects TRBV20-1 to TRBJ1-5; a possible D gene is TRBD1 (6 bases). The CDR3 is 15 residues long. Per germline, CDR1 DFQATT and CDR2 SNEGSKA (reference sequence). V lost 0 bases and J 6 bases, leaving 15 bases between the germline ends. The chain's CDR3 is CSARETGGLRQPQHF. The CDR3 nucleotides read TGCAGTGCTAGAGAGACAGGCGGTCTTCGTCAGCCCCAGCATTTT.

The chain links TRBV11-2 to TRBJ2-1, with 10 bases matching TRBD2. With 1 base clipped from V and 8 bases from J, the junction kept 11 bases outside the gene matches. The CDR3 is 17 residues long. CDR1 is SGHAT and CDR2 is FQNNGV in the germline V gene. Here the CDR3 DNA reads TGTGCCAGCAGCTTAGTTCTACAGCGGGAGGGCCGGGATGAGCAGTTCTTC. Translation gives CASSLVLQREGRDEQFF.

This clonotype was seen only a few times. The rearrangement links TRBV6-5 to TRBJ1-2, with 8 bases that match TRBD1. The trim removed 5 bases at V and 4 bases at J, leaving 9 bases unmatched. Looked up from germline, CDR1 is MNHEY and CDR2 is SVGAGI. This CDR3 is 15 amino acids long. CDR3 residues: CASSRGQGGSYGYTF. The CDR3 DNA is TGTGCCAGCAGTCGCGGACAGGGAGGCTCCTATGGCTACACCTTC.

This clonotype was seen just once. The chain has TRBV7-2 and TRBJ2-6; 8 bases line up with TRBD1. The CDR3 extends over 17 amino acids. Germline assignment: CDR1 SGHTA and CDR2 FQGNSA. The V and J ends lost 5 bases and 4 bases, in that order; junction bases with no gene match: 10. The chain's CDR3 is CASSRDRPSRGANVLTF. DNA for the CDR3: TGTGCCAGCAGCCGGGACAGGCCTTCGAGGGGGGCCAACGTCCTGACTTTC.

The J gene is TRBJ1-5, the V gene TRBV2; TRBD1 matches 9 bases. V lost 8 bases and J lost 7; bases outside the gene matches: 9. Per germline, CDR1 SNHLY and CDR2 FYNNEI. The CDR3 runs 14 residues. The CDR3 loop is CASENRGQGQPQHF. The CDR3 DNA follows: TGTGCCAGCGAAAACAGGGGGCAAGGGCAGCCCCAGCATTTT.

The sample holds a few counts of this clonotype. V gene TRBV20-1 combines with J gene TRBJ2-5; D not certain. This CDR3 spans 11 amino acids. The germline gives CDR1 DFQATT, CDR2 SNEGSKA (reference sequence). V gave up 3 bases and J gave up 3 bases, with 5 bases separating them. CDR3: CSASEEETQYF. The CDR3 nucleotides read TGCAGTGCTAGCGAGGAAGAGACCCAGTACTTC.

This clonotype was recorded a few times. V and J are TRBV18 and TRBJ2-1; D gene uncertain. The CDR3 is made up of 13 amino acids. Per the germline V gene, CDR1 is KGHSH and CDR2 is LQKENI. The ends were cut back, 2 bases at V and 7 bases at J, with 9 bases in the middle. The CDR3 spells CASSPGISNEQFF. In DNA, the CDR3 is TGTGCCAGCTCACCAGGGATTTCAAATGAGCAGTTCTTC.

In this sample, this clonotype turned up a few times. The chain has TRBV11-1 and TRBJ2-1; a possible D gene is TRBD2 (6 bases). The CDR3 spans 15 residues. CDR1 is SGHAT, CDR2 FQDESV, per germline (reference sequence). V gave up 1 base and J gave up 8 bases, with 15 bases separating them. CDR3 DNA sequence: TGTGCCAGCAGCTTAGGGGGGACTGTAACCCATGAGCAGTTCTTC. Its protein is CASSLGGTVTHEQFF.

There are a few counts of this clonotype. The V call is TRBV20-1, the J call TRBJ1-4, with D possibly matching TRBD1 (5 bases). Germline V gives CDR1 DFQATT, CDR2 SNEGSKA (reference sequence). Trimming took 6 bases from V and 5 from J, leaving 19 bases between them. This CDR3 is 15 amino acids long. The CDR3 nucleotides are TGCAGTGCAACTCTCGGGGGGGGAGGCAATGAAAAACTGTTTTTT. This sequence encodes CSATLGGGGNEKLFF.

This clonotype was observed a handful of times. This sequence joins TRBV6-5 and TRBJ2-3; TRBD1 matches 9 bases. The germline gives CDR1 MNHEY, CDR2 SVGAGI. The CDR3 contains 15 residues. J gave up 6 bases and V 6 bases, and 10 bases lay outside the gene matches. The CDR3 DNA sequence: TGTGCCAGCAGCCGGGGACAGGGAAAGGCGGATACGCAGTATTTT. This codes for CASSRGQGKADTQYF.

This chain joins TRBV5-1 and TRBJ1-2; D unclear. The CDR3 is made up of 16 amino acids. Germline V gene sequence: CDR1 SGHRS, CDR2 YFSETQ. Trimming took 1 base from V and 0 from J, leaving 13 bases between them. This CDR3 reads CASSLRSALTNYGYTF. Here the CDR3 DNA reads TGCGCCAGCAGCTTGAGGTCAGCTTTAACTAACTATGGCTACACCTTC.

This clonotype was observed a handful of times. J is TRBJ2-1 and V is TRBV7-6; TRBD1 agrees at 11 bases. CDR3 length equals 20 residues. V dropped 5 bases and J dropped 0; count of bases not matched to a gene: 15. Germline lookup yields CDR1 SGHVS and CDR2 FNYEAQ. CDR3 loop: CASSATSGTGGFNSYNEQFF. The CDR3 DNA is TGTGCCAGCAGCGCCACATCCGGGACAGGGGGGTTTAACTCCTACAATGAGCAGTTCTTC.

The V call is TRBV11-1, the J call TRBJ1-1; possible D gene TRBD1, 5 bases. CDR3 length equals 14 residues. V was cut by 3 bases and J by 4 bases, with 12 bases left in between. Germline V gene lookup returns CDR1 SGHAT and CDR2 FQDESV (reference sequence). As DNA, the CDR3 is TGTGCCAGCAGCTTGATAAGGGGCACCACTGAAGCTTTCTTT. It translates to CASSLIRGTTEAFF.

This clonotype was recorded many times. This chain joins TRBV20-1 and TRBJ2-7; 9 nucleotides agree with TRBD2. The trim removed 3 bases at V and 6 bases at J, leaving 12 bases unmatched. The germline V gene has CDR1 DFQATT and CDR2 SNEGSKA (reference sequence). The CDR3 runs to 15 residues. The CDR3 DNA reads as TGCAGTGCTAGTCTAGCGGGATACACGGAGTCCGAGCAGTACTTC. This codes for CSASLAGYTESEQYF.

This clonotype appeared a few times. This chain joins TRBV11-2 and TRBJ1-1; 7 nucleotides line up with TRBD1. After removal of 1 base from V and 7 bases from J, the junction contained 6 bases not matched to a gene. The CDR3 loop spans 14 amino acids. Germline values: CDR1 SGHAT, CDR2 FQNNGV. CDR3 bases: TGTGCCAGCAGCTTAGCTCCGACAGGGAGTGAAGCTTTCTTT. Protein sequence: CASSLAPTGSEAFF.

The chain is built from TRBV2 and TRBJ2-3; no reliable D call. From germline, CDR1 is SNHLY and CDR2 FYNNEI. V was clipped by 8 bases and J by 4 bases, with 10 bases between them. This CDR3 comprises 12 residues. The CDR3 DNA sequence: TGTGCCAGCGGCCAGGTGGCAGATACGCAGTATTTT. It encodes CASGQVADTQYF.

This chain connects TRBV2 to TRBJ2-2; D ambiguous. There are 15 residues in the CDR3. With 6 bases removed from V and 4 bases from J, the gap between germline ends came to 15 bases. Germline CDR1 reads SNHLY; CDR2 reads FYNNEI. CDR3 in amino acids: CASRDRALGTGELFF. The DNA for the CDR3 is TGTGCCAGCAGGGACCGGGCGTTGGGCACCGGGGAGCTGTTTTTT. Filled out from reference TRBV2 and TRBJ2-2, the complete variable domain reads EPEVTQTPSHQVTQMGQEVILRCVPISNHLYFYWYRQILGQKVEFLVSFYNNEISEKSEIFDDQFSVERPDGSNFTLKIRSTKLEDSAMYFCASRDRALGTGELFFGEGSRLTVL.

This clonotype was counted between two and nine times. V usage is TRBV6-6 and J usage is TRBJ1-1, with a weak D call TRBD1 (5 bases). Trimming cost V 6 bases and J 3 bases, with 23 bases left between them. Germline CDR1 MNHNY, CDR2 SVGAGI (reference sequence). The CDR3 runs 17 residues. CDR3 loop: CASSYHSMRGGYTEAFF. CDR3 DNA sequence: TGTGCCAGCAGCTATCATTCAATGAGGGGTGGGTACACTGAAGCTTTCTTT.

Concerning this clonotype: The germline gene is not matched at one end of the junction; a read error may be the cause. J is TRBJ2-7 and V is TRBV6-1; 10 nucleotides match TRBD2. CDR3 length: 15 residues. Germline V lookup: CDR1 MNHNS, CDR2 SASEGT. In nucleotides, the CDR3 is TGTGTCAGCCTCAAGGCCCTAGCGGGGGCCTACGAGCAGTACTTC. Amino acid sequence: CVSLKALAGAYEQYF.